These 6 T cell receptor beta chains originate from one sample sequenced in a study of identical twins. TCRdb ran MiXCR on the 5' RACE reads and lists one entry per CDR3 protein. The table records under 300,000 distinct CDR3 sequences, 10% to 15% of them present only once. This sample also belongs to another study, concerning yellow fever vaccine responses in identical twins.

Sequencing was performed on memory (CD45RO+) T cells sorted from blood. All receptors come from a young woman in good health.

This clonotype was counted a few times. J is TRBJ1-1 and V is TRBV19, with D perhaps matching TRBD1 (6 bases). The germline CDR1 and CDR2 sequences are LNHDA and SQIVND (reference sequence). V was shortened by 5 bases and J by 5 bases, with 18 bases between the two germline ends. The CDR3 spans 15 residues. CDR3 DNA: TGTGCCAGTAGTCCATACACAGGGTCGGGGACTGAAGCTTTCTTT. Protein: CASSPYTGSGTEAFF.

The chain has TRBV5-4 and TRBJ2-3; TRBD1 might be the D (6 bases). Germline CDR1 SGHNT, CDR2 YYREEE (reference sequence). The CDR3 contains 12 residues. Trimming cost V 4 bases and J 7 bases, with 10 bases left between them. DNA of the CDR3: TGTGCCAGCAGCACGGGACAAAATACGCAGTATTTT. Encoded protein: CASSTGQNTQYF.

This clonotype was found a few times. This chain connects TRBV30 to TRBJ1-1; D uncertain. Trimming cost V 4 bases and J 3 bases, with 6 bases left between them. The CDR3 has 11 amino acids. Germline CDR1 reads GTSNPN; CDR2 reads SVGIG (reference sequence). The CDR3 spells CAWTADTEAFF. The CDR3 DNA reads as TGTGCCTGGACGGCGGACACTGAAGCTTTCTTT.

This clonotype showed up just a few times. The chain carries TRBV10-2 and TRBJ2-2, with TRBD2 as a possible D gene (6 bases). Deletions cut 6 bases from V and 6 bases from J, with 20 bases between. The CDR3 is 16 amino acids. Germline CDR1 and CDR2: WSHSY and SAAADI. The CDR3 DNA reads TGCGCCAGCAGAGACCCGGGACGGGGGAGCCCCGGGGAGCTGTTTTTT. This sequence encodes CASRDPGRGSPGELFF.

In its sample, this clonotype was seen a few times. The gene calls are TRBV7-9 and TRBJ2-3; 9 bases map to TRBD1. With V trimmed by 4 bases and J by 7 bases, 12 bases remained unmatched. The CDR3 has 16 residues. Germline CDR1 is SEHNR and CDR2 is FQNEAQ (reference sequence). In DNA, the CDR3 is TGTGCCAGCAGCTCGACCGGGACAGGGAGCCCCAATACGCAGTATTTT. Translating gives CASSSTGTGSPNTQYF.

This chain uses TRBV6-1 with TRBJ1-5; D remains unclear. The CDR3 runs 13 residues. CDR1 and CDR2 (germline): MNHNS, SASEGT. With 3 bases removed from V and 2 bases from J, the gap between germline ends came to 5 bases. CDR3 nucleotide sequence: TGTGCCAGCAGTGACGTAGGCAATCAGCCCCAGCATTTT. Translation gives CASSDVGNQPQHF.